Following are 14 T cell receptor beta chains from one sample sequenced in a study of Ad26.COV2.S vaccination and SARS-CoV-2 variants. Assay: immunoSEQ multiplex PCR; the TCRdb copy retains only in-frame clones and omits some. The sample includes 450,000 to 550,000 clones, 85% to 90% of them seen just once. Noted treatment: about 20 received Ad26.COV2.S at low or high dose, single or two shots; about 5 received placebo; per-sample allocation not given. Sampling took place 63 days after the first vaccine or placebo injection. The input for sequencing was peripheral blood, taken in a trial of Ad26.COV2.S vaccine versus placebo. The receptors derive from a person between 18 and 65 years old who received the Ad26.COV2.S COVID-19 vaccine or a placebo.

V and J are TRBV5-6 and TRBJ1-1; weak D call: TRBD1 (5 bases). Germline V lookup: CDR1 SGHDT, CDR2 YYEEEE. Trimming shortened V by 1 base and J by 3 bases, and 13 bases separated the two germline ends. The CDR3 covers 15 residues. The CDR3 protein is CASSLIRRGDTEAFF. The CDR3 DNA reads as TGTGCCAGCAGCTTGATAAGGCGAGGGGACACTGAAGCTTTCTTT.

This sequence joins TRBV30 and TRBJ1-6; D is unresolved. V was pared by 3 bases and J by 0 bases, with 9 bases between. Germline values: CDR1 GTSNPN, CDR2 SVGIG (reference sequence). This CDR3 is built from 15 residues. The CDR3: CAWREKSSYNSPLHF. The DNA of the CDR3 is TGTGCCTGGAGGGAGAAAAGCTCCTATAATTCACCCCTCCACTTT.

The V and J genes are TRBV18 and TRBJ2-3; TRBD2 matches at 7 bases. Germline lookup yields CDR1 KGHSH and CDR2 LQKENI. The CDR3 covers 14 residues. With 3 bases clipped from V and 5 bases from J, the junction kept 5 bases outside the gene matches. CDR3 in DNA: TGTGCCAGCTCACCGTTCCAGCGGGAAGATACGCAGTATTTT. It encodes CASSPFQREDTQYF. Drawing the rest from reference TRBV18 and TRBJ2-3, the complete variable domain is NAGVMQNPRHLVRRRGQEARLRCSPMKGHSHVYWYRQLPEEGLKFMVYLQKENIIDESGMPKERFSAEFPKEGPSILRIQQVVRGDSAAYFCASSPFQREDTQYFGPGTRLTVL.

This chain connects TRBV2 to TRBJ2-7; 12 bases agree with TRBD2. The V gene's germline CDR1 is SNHLY and CDR2 FYNNEI. This CDR3 contains 16 residues. The V gene end was trimmed by 7 bases and the J gene end by 5 bases; junction bases not matched to a gene: 12. This CDR3 reads CASTPSGRALYHEQYV. In DNA, the CDR3 is TGTGCCAGCACCCCTAGCGGGAGGGCCTTGTACCACGAGCAGTACGTC.

This sequence joins TRBV5-6 and TRBJ2-5; 7 bases map to TRBD1. Germline assignment: CDR1 SGHDT and CDR2 YYEEEE. The CDR3 length is 14 residues. Losses at the gene ends were 2 bases for V and 5 bases for J; bases not matched to a gene: 6. The CDR3 DNA follows: TGTGCCAGCAGCTTCCAGGGGGAATGGGAGACCCAGTACTTC. Translation gives CASSFQGEWETQYF.

The chain uses TRBV5-1 and TRBJ2-2; 7 nucleotides line up with TRBD1. This CDR3 is built from 15 residues. V gave up 4 bases and J gave up 4 bases; unmatched junction bases: 7. In germline, CDR1 is SGHRS, CDR2 YFSETQ. The CDR3 bases are TGCGCCAGCAGCCTTACAGGGGTCGGCACCGGGGAGCTGTTTTTT. Amino acids: CASSLTGVGTGELFF. Combining the CDR3 with reference TRBV5-1 and TRBJ2-2 gives the whole variable domain KAGVTQTPRYLIKTRGQQVTLSCSPISGHRSVSWYQQTPGQGLQFLFEYFSETQRNKGNFPGRFSGRQFSNSRSEMNVSTLELGDSALYLCASSLTGVGTGELFFGEGSRLTVL.

A word on this clone: The same CDR3 also results from other DNA sequences found in this sample. The chain recombines TRBV18 with TRBJ2-1; 8 positions agree with TRBD1. The CDR3 has 15 amino acids. CDR1 and CDR2 from the germline V gene are KGHSH and LQKENI. V dropped 3 bases and J dropped 1; count of bases not matched to a gene: 2. CDR3 nucleotides: TGTGCCAGCTCACCCGGACAGGGTTCCTACAATGAGCAGTTCTTC. This sequence encodes CASSPGQGSYNEQFF.

The CDR3: CASSSRNTGNTIYF. The CDR3 DNA is TGTGCCAGCAGCTCACGGAACACTGGAAACACCATATATTTT. The chain links TRBV5-4 to TRBJ1-3; D not resolved. The CDR3 is made up of 14 amino acids. Trimming pared 3 bases from V and 2 bases from J, leaving 9 bases between. From germline, CDR1 is SGHNT and CDR2 YYREEE (reference sequence).

V is TRBV19 and J is TRBJ1-1; D unclear. The CDR3 is made up of 11 amino acids. Germline V lookup: CDR1 LNHDA, CDR2 SQIVND (reference sequence). Trimming removed 3 bases from V and 11 bases from J, with 10 bases in between. As DNA, the CDR3 is TGTGCCAGTAGTATTAACACGGAGGCTTTCTTT. It codes for CASSINTEAFF. The entire variable domain, with the rest obtained from reference TRBV19 and TRBJ1-1, is as follows: DGGITQSPKYLFRKEGQNVTLSCEQNLNHDAMYWYRQDPGQGLRLIYYSQIVNDFQKGDIAEGYSVSREKKESFPLTVTSAQKNPTAFYLCASSINTEAFFGQGTRLTVV.

The chain combines TRBV19 with TRBJ1-6; D gene uncertain. This CDR3 has 13 residues. V lost 3 bases and J 10 bases, leaving 10 bases between the germline ends. Germline CDR1 reads LNHDA; CDR2 reads SQIVND (reference sequence). CDR3 in DNA: TGTGCCAGTAGTATCGTGGCGAACTCACCCCTCCACTTT. Its translation is CASSIVANSPLHF.

The chain is built from TRBV12-5 and TRBJ2-1; D unresolved. Germline V gene sequence: CDR1 LGHNT, CDR2 FRNRAP. Trimming stripped 7 bases from V and 0 bases from J, with 16 bases between. CDR3 length equals 16 residues. CDR3 residues: CASDTPPSRSYNEQFF. The CDR3 DNA reads as TGTGCTAGTGATACCCCGCCGAGTCGCTCCTACAATGAGCAGTTCTTC.

This sequence joins TRBV10-3 and TRBJ2-5; TRBD2 matches 7 bases. V dropped 4 bases and J dropped 4; count of bases not matched to a gene: 6. Germline loops: CDR1 ENHRY, CDR2 SYGVKD. The CDR3 runs to 14 residues. Written as DNA, the CDR3 is TGTGCCATCAGTGGAATGTCGGGGGGAGAGACCCAGTACTTC. Protein sequence: CAISGMSGGETQYF.

The CDR3 region is CASSATPWGQGSQPQHF. DNA for the CDR3: TGTGCCAGCTCCGCGACGCCATGGGGACAGGGCTCTCAGCCCCAGCATTTT. The chain couples TRBV11-3 to TRBJ1-5, with 9 bases lining up with TRBD1. This CDR3 has 17 residues. With 8 bases clipped from V and 6 bases from J, the junction kept 17 bases outside the gene matches. Germline CDR1 and CDR2: SGHNT and YENEEA.

The chain couples TRBV5-1 to TRBJ2-3, with D perhaps given as TRBD1 or TRBD2 (6 bases each). CDR1 and CDR2 from the germline V gene are SGHRS and YFSETQ. V lost 4 bases and J 2 bases, leaving 20 bases between the germline ends. There are 17 residues in the CDR3. The CDR3 loop reads CASSLPKRGATTDTQYF. The CDR3 DNA reads TGCGCCAGCAGCCTTCCCAAGAGGGGGGCCACCACAGATACGCAGTATTTT.